The subject of this entry is one T cell receptor beta chain. Its matching antigen is unknown. This is likely a read error, given that the CDR3 carries no conserved phenylalanine or tryptophan at its end. CDR3 length equals 19 residues. Trimming at V came to 6 bases and at J to 6 bases, leaving 17 bases not matched to a gene. Looked up from germline, CDR1 is SGHVS and CDR2 is FQNEAQ. The sample is drawn from a study of breast tumors, draining lymph nodes, adjacent tissues. Study-wide results and limits: Tumor TCR diversity was below lymph nodes but above nontumor tissue. Tumor T cell lymph node origin was a supported hypothesis, not proven. Most tumor T cells seemingly derive from lymph node, then expand in tumor. Compared with basal-like, luminal-like tumors shared significantly more repertoire with nontumor tissue.

Samples came from axillary lymph nodes draining the breast cancer. TCRdb independently ran MiXCR on the multiplex PCR reads; one entry per CDR3 protein. The table shows about 230,000 distinct CDR3 sequences, with about 30% occurring only once. The rearrangement links TRBV7-8 to TRBJ2-2; 12 nucleotides agree with TRBD2. Source material: axillary lymph node tissue. This receptor was identified in a female donor with breast cancer. Some clones in this sample may be carry-over from other donors' samples. In DNA form, the CDR3 reads TGTGCCAGCAGACCGCCACTATCTAGCGGGAGGGCCTTTCCCGGGGAGCTGTTTCTT. This gives the protein CASRPPLSSGRAFPGELFL.